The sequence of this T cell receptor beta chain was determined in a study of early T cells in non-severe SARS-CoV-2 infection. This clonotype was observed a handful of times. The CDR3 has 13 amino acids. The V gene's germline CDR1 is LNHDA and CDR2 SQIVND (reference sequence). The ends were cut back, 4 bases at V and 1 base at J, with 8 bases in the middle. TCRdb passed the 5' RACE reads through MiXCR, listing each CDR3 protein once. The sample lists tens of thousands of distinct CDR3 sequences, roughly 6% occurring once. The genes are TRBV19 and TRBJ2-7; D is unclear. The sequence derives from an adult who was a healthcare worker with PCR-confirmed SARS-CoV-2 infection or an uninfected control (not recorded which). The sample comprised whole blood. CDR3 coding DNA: TGTGCCAGTAGTAAGGGCCTGTCCTACGAGCAGTACTTC. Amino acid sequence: CASSKGLSYEQYF. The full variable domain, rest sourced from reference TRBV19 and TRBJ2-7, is DGGITQSPKYLFRKEGQNVTLSCEQNLNHDAMYWYRQDPGQGLRLIYYSQIVNDFQKGDIAEGYSVSREKKESFPLTVTSAQKNPTAFYLCASSKGLSYEQYFGPGTRLTVT.